This TCR beta chain came from a study of immune evolution from preneoplasia to lung adenocarcinoma. Study findings and constraints: T cell clonality was higher in KRAS-mutant than EGFR-mutant or wild-type nodules. Later-stage lesions seemingly showed higher T cell density and diversity than normal lung.

Comment on this clone: Its antigen is as yet unknown. The junction does not match germline at one end; this may be a read error.

Patient tissue came from resections in Japan or China, 2014–2017. Macro-dissection enriched premalignant or tumor cells before nucleic acid extraction. Germline-derived CDR1 and CDR2 are SEHNR and FQNEAQ (reference sequence). CDR3 length equals 11 residues. Profiled with immunoSEQ multiplex PCR; TCRdb holds only in-frame clones, not every one. There are about 4,300 clones in the sample; approximately 89% occur only once, and approximately 2.4% lies in the top ten. This chain uses TRBV7-9 with TRBJ1-1; 11 nucleotides align to TRBD1. Specimen: FFPE lung adenocarcinoma in situ tissue. The receptor was derived from a person aged 60 to 80 with lung adenocarcinoma. DNA for the CDR3: TGCTTGGACAGGGGGCTCACTGAAGCTTTCTTT. Translating gives CLDRGLTEAFF.